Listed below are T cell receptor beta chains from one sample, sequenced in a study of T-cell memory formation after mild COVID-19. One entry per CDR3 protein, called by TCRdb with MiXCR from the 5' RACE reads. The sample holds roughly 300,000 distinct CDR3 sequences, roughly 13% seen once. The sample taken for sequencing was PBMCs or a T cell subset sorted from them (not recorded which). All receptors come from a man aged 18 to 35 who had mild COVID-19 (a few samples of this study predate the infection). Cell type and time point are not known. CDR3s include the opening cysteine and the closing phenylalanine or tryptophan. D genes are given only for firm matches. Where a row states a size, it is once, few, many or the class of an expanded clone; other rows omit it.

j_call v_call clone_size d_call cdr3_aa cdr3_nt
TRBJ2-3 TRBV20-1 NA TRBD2 CSANGLAGTDTQYF TGCAGTGCTAACGGACTAGCGGGCACAGATACGCAGTATTTT
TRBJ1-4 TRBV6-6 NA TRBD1 CASRNFQLGQGNEKLFF TGTGCCAGCAGGAATTTTCAACTGGGACAGGGGAATGAAAAACTGTTTTTT
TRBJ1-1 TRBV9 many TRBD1 CASSAKGGGSSEAFF TGTGCCAGCAGCGCGAAGGGAGGGGGCTCGTCTGAAGCTTTCTTT
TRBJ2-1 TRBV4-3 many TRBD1 CASSQVTDRVNEQFF TGCGCCAGCAGCCAAGTAACGGACAGGGTCAATGAGCAGTTCTTC
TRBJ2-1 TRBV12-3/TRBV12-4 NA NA CASSPGWNEQFF TGTGCCAGCAGTCCAGGGTGGAATGAGCAGTTCTTC
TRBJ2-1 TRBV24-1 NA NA CATSDASGPYNEQFF TGTGCCACCAGTGATGCCAGCGGACCTTACAATGAGCAGTTCTTC
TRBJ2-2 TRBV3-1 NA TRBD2 CASSLTRGAGDTGELFF TGTGCCAGCAGCCTTACGAGGGGCGCGGGGGACACCGGGGAGCTGTTTTTT
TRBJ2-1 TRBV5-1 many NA CASNPRQVGSSYNEQFF TGCGCCAGCAACCCCCGGCAGGTGGGAAGCTCCTACAATGAGCAGTTCTTC
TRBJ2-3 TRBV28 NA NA CASSFQVGMDTQYF TGTGCCAGCAGTTTCCAAGTTGGAATGGATACGCAGTATTTT
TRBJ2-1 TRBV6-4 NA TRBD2 CATSLAGGTNEQFF TGTGCCACCTCTTTAGCGGGGGGGACCAATGAGCAGTTCTTC
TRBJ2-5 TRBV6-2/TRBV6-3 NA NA CASSRLSAQYF TGTGCCAGCAGCAGACTATCCGCCCAGTACTTC
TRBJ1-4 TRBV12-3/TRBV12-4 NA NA CASSLTAGEKLFF TGTGCCAGCAGTTTAACGGCCGGGGAAAAACTGTTTTTT
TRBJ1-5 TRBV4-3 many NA CASSQEAMGGLNQPQHF TGCGCCAGCAGCCAAGAAGCAATGGGGGGGCTGAATCAGCCCCAGCATTTT
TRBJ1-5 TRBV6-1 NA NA CASSEKAGQPQHF TGTGCCAGCAGTGAGAAGGCGGGGCAGCCCCAGCATTTT
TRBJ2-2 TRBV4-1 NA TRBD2 CASSQVAGGLNTGELFF TGCGCCAGCAGCCAAGTCGCGGGGGGGCTGAACACCGGGGAGCTGTTTTTT
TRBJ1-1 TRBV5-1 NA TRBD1 CASSLRQGRFTEAFF TGCGCCAGCAGCCTTAGACAGGGAAGGTTCACTGAAGCTTTCTTT
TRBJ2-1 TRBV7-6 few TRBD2 CASSLATSGGADEQFF TGTGCCAGCAGCTTAGCGACTAGCGGGGGGGCAGATGAGCAGTTCTTC
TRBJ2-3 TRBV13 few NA CASSSVGGAITDTQYF TGTGCCAGCAGCTCGGTGGGGGGGGCCATCACAGATACGCAGTATTTT
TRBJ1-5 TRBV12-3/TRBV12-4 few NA CASSSPGGGQPQHF TGTGCCAGCAGTTCCCCCGGGGGGGGTCAGCCCCAGCATTTT
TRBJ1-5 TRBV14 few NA CASSQRGPPRNQPQHF TGTGCCAGCAGCCAAAGAGGACCACCCCGTAATCAGCCCCAGCATTTT
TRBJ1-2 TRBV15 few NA CATSTPVGRVFYGYTF TGTGCCACCAGCACACCCGTGGGCAGGGTTTTCTATGGCTACACCTTC
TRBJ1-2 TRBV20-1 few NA CSAGGPGSDYGYTF TGCAGTGCCGGGGGACCCGGCTCGGACTATGGCTACACCTTC
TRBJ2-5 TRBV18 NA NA CASSPLGSQEGTQYF TGTGCCAGCTCACCACTCGGGAGCCAGGAGGGGACCCAGTACTTC
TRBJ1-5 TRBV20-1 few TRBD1 CSAAPLGTDSNQPQHF TGCAGTGCTGCACCCCTGGGGACAGATAGCAATCAGCCCCAGCATTTT
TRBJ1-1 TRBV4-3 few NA CASSQGQGSYTEAFF TGCGCCAGCAGCCAAGGTCAGGGGAGTTACACTGAAGCTTTCTTT
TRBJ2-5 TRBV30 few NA CAWSVVAGVPTQYF TGTGCCTGGAGTGTAGTGGCCGGGGTCCCGACCCAGTACTTC
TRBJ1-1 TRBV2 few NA CASSTQRDTEAFF TGTGCCAGCAGTACACAGCGGGACACTGAAGCTTTCTTT
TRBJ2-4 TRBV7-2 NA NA CASSLEWGASGIQYF TGTGCCAGCAGCTTAGAATGGGGGGCATCGGGTATTCAGTACTTC
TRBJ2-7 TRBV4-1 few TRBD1 CASSPGTDPSYEQYF TGCGCCAGCAGCCCCGGGACAGATCCATCCTACGAGCAGTACTTC
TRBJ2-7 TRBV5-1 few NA CASSLEGLGAYEQYF TGCGCCAGCAGCCTGGAAGGGTTAGGCGCCTACGAGCAGTACTTC
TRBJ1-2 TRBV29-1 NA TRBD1 CSVDGRGPADGYTF TGCAGCGTTGATGGTAGGGGGCCCGCGGATGGCTACACCTTC
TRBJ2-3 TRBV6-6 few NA CASSRDPTDTQYF TGTGCCAGCAGCCGGGACCCCACAGATACGCAGTATTTT
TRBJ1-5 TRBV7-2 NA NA CASSLGADIQPQHF TGTGCCAGCAGCCTCGGTGCGGATATTCAGCCCCAGCATTTT
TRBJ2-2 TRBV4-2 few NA CASTAGLLNTGELFF TGTGCCAGCACTGCGGGACTCTTAAACACCGGGGAGCTGTTTTTT
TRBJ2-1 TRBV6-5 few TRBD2 CASSYSEDSGGYNEQFF TGTGCCAGCAGTTACTCGGAAGATAGCGGGGGGTACAATGAGCAGTTCTTC
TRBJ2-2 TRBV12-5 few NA CASGLWVASPTGELFF TGTGCTAGTGGTTTGTGGGTTGCCAGCCCCACCGGGGAGCTGTTTTTT
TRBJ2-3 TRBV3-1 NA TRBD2 CASSQDRMRTSGGAWGDTQYF TGTGCCAGCAGCCAAGATCGGATGAGGACTAGCGGGGGGGCCTGGGGGGATACGCAGTATTTT
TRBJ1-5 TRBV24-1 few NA CATAKTTGPQHF TGTGCCACCGCTAAGACTACAGGGCCCCAGCATTTT
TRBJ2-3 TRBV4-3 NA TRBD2 CASSQDLGRDLGTDTQYF TGCGCCAGCAGCCAAGATCTGGGGAGGGATTTAGGGACAGATACGCAGTATTTT
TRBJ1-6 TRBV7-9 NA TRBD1 CASSPRQGTNSPLHF TGTGCCAGCAGCCCAAGACAGGGGACGAATTCACCCCTCCACTTT
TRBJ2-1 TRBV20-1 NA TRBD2 CSARDLGGGAYNEQFF TGCAGTGCTAGAGATCTCGGGGGGGGCGCTTACAATGAGCAGTTCTTC
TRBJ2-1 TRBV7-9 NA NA CASSLALGTNNEQFF TGTGCCAGCAGCTTAGCTCTAGGGACGAACAATGAGCAGTTCTTC
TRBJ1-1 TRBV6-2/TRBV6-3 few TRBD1 CASAPLPGQGAEAFF TGTGCCAGCGCCCCCCTCCCGGGACAGGGGGCTGAAGCTTTCTTT
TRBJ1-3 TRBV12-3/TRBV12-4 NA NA CASFQHSGNTIYF TGTGCCAGCTTTCAGCACTCTGGAAACACCATATATTTT
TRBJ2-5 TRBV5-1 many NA CASSPAVTWGETQYF TGCGCCAGCAGCCCGGCGGTGACCTGGGGGGAGACCCAGTACTTC
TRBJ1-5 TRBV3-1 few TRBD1 CASSPGQRNQPQHF TGTGCCAGCAGCCCGGGACAGCGAAATCAGCCCCAGCATTTT
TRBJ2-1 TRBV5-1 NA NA CASSDPGSSYNEQFF TGCGCCAGCAGTGACCCAGGGTCCTCCTACAATGAGCAGTTCTTC
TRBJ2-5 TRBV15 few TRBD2 CATDSGVGETQYF TGTGCCACCGATAGCGGGGTAGGAGAGACCCAGTACTTC
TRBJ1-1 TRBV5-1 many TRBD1 CASIPDRANTEAFF TGCGCCAGCATTCCGGACAGGGCGAACACTGAAGCTTTCTTT
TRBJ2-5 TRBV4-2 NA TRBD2 CASSRSGGAGETQYF TGTGCCAGCAGCCGTAGCGGGGGGGCAGGGGAGACCCAGTACTTC
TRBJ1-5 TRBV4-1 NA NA CASSQSGGYQPQHF TGCGCCAGCAGCCAATCGGGCGGGTATCAGCCCCAGCATTTT
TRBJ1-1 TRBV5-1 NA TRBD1 CASSLAVAGGDEAFF TGCGCCAGCAGCTTGGCCGTGGCAGGGGGTGATGAAGCTTTCTTT
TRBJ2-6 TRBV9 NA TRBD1 CASRPGQGVRGANVLTF TGTGCCAGCAGGCCGGGACAGGGGGTACGTGGGGCCAACGTCCTGACTTTC
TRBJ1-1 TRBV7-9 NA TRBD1 CASSTGQEGTEAFF TGTGCCAGCAGCACGGGACAGGAGGGCACTGAAGCTTTCTTT
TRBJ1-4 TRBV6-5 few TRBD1 CASRTRRGRGSEKLFF TGTGCCAGCAGGACGAGAAGGGGCAGGGGGAGTGAAAAACTGTTTTTT